Below, 20 T cell receptor beta chains from the same sample are listed, as sequenced in a study of blood T cell repertoires in COVID-19. The table came from immunoSEQ multiplex PCR; TCRdb's copy has only in-frame clones and leaves some out. The sample records a few hundred thousand clones, approximately 91% being singletons. Input material: PBMCs or T cells enriched from blood (not recorded which). The receptors originated from a woman in her 30s who had been exposed to COVID-19.

DNA for the CDR3: TGTGCCAGCAGCGGACAGGGCCTTGGTAGCGAGCAGTACTTC. It translates to CASSGQGLGSEQYF. The chain has TRBV2 and TRBJ2-7, with TRBD1 matching 8 bases. V shed 6 bases and J 6 bases; nucleotides not matched to a gene: 10. Germline V gene data show CDR1 as SNHLY and CDR2 as FYNNEI. CDR3 length: 14 amino acids.

The chain carries TRBV5-6 and TRBJ1-2; a weak D match, TRBD1 (5 bases). Trimming pared 5 bases from V and 4 bases from J, leaving 18 bases between. This CDR3 is built from 15 residues. Germline-derived CDR1 and CDR2 are SGHDT and YYEEEE. The CDR3 reads CASSSLAGRAYGYTF. The CDR3, as DNA: TGTGCCAGCAGTTCCTTAGCAGGGAGGGCCTATGGCTACACCTTC.

The CDR3 protein is CASSKRTGPRDEAFF. Here the CDR3 DNA reads TGTGCCAGCAGCAAACGGACAGGCCCGCGAGATGAAGCTTTCTTT. V is TRBV3-1 (or the pseudogene TRBV3-2) and J is TRBJ1-1, with 7 bases that match TRBD1. There are 15 residues in the CDR3. Losses at the gene ends were 5 bases for V and 7 bases for J; bases not matched to a gene: 13. Germline V CDR1 and CDR2: LGHDT, YNNKEL (reference sequence).

The chain carries TRBV19 and TRBJ2-1; 9 positions agree with TRBD2. Trimming removed 4 bases from V and 6 bases from J; junction bases left unmatched: 7. Germline CDR1 reads LNHDA; CDR2 reads SQIVND (reference sequence). The CDR3 totals 15 residues. DNA for the CDR3: TGTGCCAGTAGTAATCGGCTAGCGGGATTCAATGAGCAGTTCTTC. It specifies CASSNRLAGFNEQFF.

CDR3 protein: CASSLTREGPYEQYF. CDR3 nucleotide sequence: TGTGCCAGCTCACTTACGCGGGAGGGCCCCTACGAGCAGTACTTC. The chain carries TRBV18 and TRBJ2-7; 9 bases are shared with TRBD2. The ends lost 4 bases at V and 2 bases at J; junction bases unmatched: 6. Germline V gene lookup returns CDR1 KGHSH and CDR2 LQKENI. The CDR3 has 15 amino acids.

The chain has TRBV5-1 and TRBJ1-2; 8 bases map to TRBD1. Germline V gives CDR1 SGHRS, CDR2 YFSETQ. CDR3 length: 13 residues. The J segment lost 7 bases and the V segment lost 3 bases, leaving 5 bases of the junction unmatched. The CDR3 reads CASSSQGARGYTF. CDR3 bases: TGCGCCAGCAGCTCGCAGGGGGCGCGTGGCTACACCTTC.

J is TRBJ1-2 and V is TRBV9; 11 bases line up with TRBD1. CDR1 SGDLS and CDR2 YYNGEE come from the germline V gene. CDR3 length: 16 amino acids. V lost 3 bases, J lost 4 bases, and 8 bases stayed unmatched. The CDR3: CASSGAGDRGVYGYTF. The CDR3 DNA is TGTGCCAGCAGCGGAGCAGGGGACAGGGGGGTCTATGGCTACACCTTC.

The rearrangement uses TRBV7-2 and TRBJ1-5; D possibly corresponds to TRBD1 (5 bases). The ends were cut back, 1 base at V and 6 bases at J, with 10 bases in the middle. Germline V gene data show CDR1 as SGHTA and CDR2 as FQGNSA. This CDR3 is built from 14 residues. This CDR3 reads CASSLGRGPQPQHF. The CDR3 DNA follows: TGTGCCAGCAGCTTAGGGAGGGGACCTCAGCCCCAGCATTTT.

A single count supports this clone. The rearrangement uses TRBV30 and TRBJ1-2, with D unclear. CDR1 is GTSNPN and CDR2 is SVGIG in the germline V gene (reference sequence). Trimming pared 0 bases from V and 7 bases from J, leaving 15 bases between. The CDR3 is made up of 14 amino acids. CDR3 sequence reads: CAWSVGVAAGGYTF. The CDR3 DNA follows: TGTGCCTGGAGTGTCGGGGTGGCCGCGGGTGGCTACACCTTC.

J is TRBJ1-1 and V is TRBV5-1; D remains ambiguous. Germline CDR1 is SGHRS and CDR2 is YFSETQ. The CDR3 has 13 amino acids. V dropped 1 base and J dropped 11 bases, with 15 bases sitting between them. CDR3 nucleotides: TGCGCCAGCAGCTTGAGGAGGGTTGAAAATGCTTTCTTT. This encodes CASSLRRVENAFF.

The V and J genes are TRBV5-5 and TRBJ2-7, with D maybe TRBD2 (7 bases). The CDR3 loop spans 15 amino acids. V was pared by 2 bases and J by 0 bases, with 12 bases between. Germline CDR1 and CDR2: SGHKS and YYEKEE (reference sequence). The CDR3 bases are TGTGCCAGCAGCTTAGGGGGGGCTAGCTCCTACGAGCAGTACTTC. Its protein is CASSLGGASSYEQYF.

The chain is built from TRBV5-1 and TRBJ2-7, with TRBD1 identical over 11 bases. V gave up 2 bases and J gave up 3 bases; unmatched junction bases: 13. Germline V gives CDR1 SGHRS, CDR2 YFSETQ. This CDR3 contains 18 residues. The CDR3 region has the DNA TGCGCCAGCAGCTTAAAAGTGCGGCCGGGACAGGGGGACTACGAGCAGTACTTC. Its translation: CASSLKVRPGQGDYEQYF. Full variable domain (rest looked up from reference TRBV5-1 and TRBJ2-7): KAGVTQTPRYLIKTRGQQVTLSCSPISGHRSVSWYQQTPGQGLQFLFEYFSETQRNKGNFPGRFSGRQFSNSRSEMNVSTLELGDSALYLCASSLKVRPGQGDYEQYFGPGTRLTVT.

J is TRBJ2-1 and V is TRBV27; 14 bases map to TRBD2. CDR3 length: 14 residues. Germline CDR1 reads MNHEY; CDR2 reads SMNVEV (reference sequence). The V gene end was trimmed by 7 bases and the J gene end by 9 bases; junction bases not matched to a gene: 5. CDR3 DNA sequence: TGTGCCAGCACCGGGACTAGCGGGAGTTTTGAGCAGTTCTTC. It specifies CASTGTSGSFEQFF.

The chain links TRBV28 to TRBJ1-2; D ambiguous. Germline lookup yields CDR1 MDHEN and CDR2 SYDVKM. The CDR3 sequence is 12 residues long. V lost 6 bases, J lost 4 bases, and 9 bases lay in between. The CDR3 nucleotides read TGTGCCAGCAGGGGAGATCGCTATGGCTACACCTTC. Its protein is CASRGDRYGYTF.

The CDR3 coding sequence is TGCGCCAGCAGCTTGGGTCCCAGGGTAGAATACGAGCAGTACTTC. Amino acid sequence: CASSLGPRVEYEQYF. J is TRBJ2-7 and V is TRBV5-1; weak D call: TRBD1 (5 bases). From germline, CDR1 is SGHRS and CDR2 YFSETQ. This CDR3 spans 15 amino acids. V lost 0 bases and J 4 bases, leaving 14 bases between the germline ends.

V is TRBV3-1 (or the pseudogene TRBV3-2) and J is TRBJ1-5, with D possibly being TRBD1 (6 bases). The length of the CDR3 is 17 residues. Trimming cost V 1 base and J 4 bases, with 17 bases left between them. Germline lookup yields CDR1 LGHDT and CDR2 YNNKEL (reference sequence). CDR3 protein: CASSQGGGPSGNQPQHF. CDR3 DNA: TGTGCCAGCAGCCAAGGTGGGGGCCCATCAGGAAATCAGCCCCAGCATTTT.

The chain's CDR3 is CASSSPGHTYEQYF. CDR3 bases: TGTGCCAGCAGCTCTCCCGGACATACCTACGAGCAGTACTTC. The rearrangement links TRBV5-8 to TRBJ2-7; a possible D gene is TRBD1 (5 bases). Trimming left V 3 bases short and J 2 bases short, with 12 bases between. This CDR3 has 14 residues. Germline assignment: CDR1 SGHTS and CDR2 YDEGEE.

The chain carries TRBV11-3 and TRBJ1-2; D possibly corresponds to TRBD1 (5 bases). CDR1 is SGHNT, CDR2 YENEEA, per germline. The CDR3 covers 12 residues. Deletions cut 5 bases from V and 7 bases from J, with 11 bases between. CDR3 bases: TGTGCCAGCAGCCAATCGACAGTTGGCTACACCTTC. Its protein is CASSQSTVGYTF.

The chain employs TRBV28 and TRBJ2-1, with 9 nucleotides matching TRBD2. Per germline, CDR1 MDHEN and CDR2 SYDVKM. With 8 bases clipped from V and 3 bases from J, the junction kept 8 bases outside the gene matches. This CDR3 is 15 amino acids long. This CDR3 reads CASRPGTSSYNEQFF. The CDR3, as DNA: TGTGCCAGCCGCCCAGGGACTAGCAGCTACAATGAGCAGTTCTTC.

The V call is TRBV5-1, the J call TRBJ2-5; D is undetermined. CDR1 is SGHRS and CDR2 is YFSETQ in the germline V gene. V was pared by 2 bases and J by 2 bases, with 7 bases between. The CDR3 runs to 13 residues. CDR3 DNA sequence: TGCGCCAGCAGCTTAAGCCTGCAAGAGACCCAGTACTTC. Translated: CASSLSLQETQYF. The full variable domain, with the rest looked up from reference TRBV5-1 and TRBJ2-5, is KAGVTQTPRYLIKTRGQQVTLSCSPISGHRSVSWYQQTPGQGLQFLFEYFSETQRNKGNFPGRFSGRQFSNSRSEMNVSTLELGDSALYLCASSLSLQETQYFGPGTRLLVL.